The entry that follows covers one TCR beta chain sequence. A read error may account for a junction end that differs from germline. These data are taken from a study of tumor and adjacent non-tumor tissue in lung cancer. No cell sorting was done before RNA was extracted from the tissue. The library came from three nested PCR rounds adapted from ARM-PCR protocols. From the multiplex PCR reads, TCRdb called clonotypes with MiXCR, one entry per CDR3 protein. The sample carries more than 85,000 distinct CDR3 sequences, roughly 74% recorded once. The receptor was derived from a woman aged 55-69 years with non-small cell lung cancer. What was sequenced was lung tumor tissue.

The CDR3 region has the DNA TGTAGTGCATCAATGACAGAGAGGGTCTCAGACGAGCAGTACTTC. Residues: CSASMTERVSDEQYF. J is TRBJ2-7 and V is TRBV20-1; D possibly uses TRBD1 or TRBD2 (5 bases each). In germline, CDR1 is DFQATT, CDR2 SNEGSKA (reference sequence). The CDR3 sequence is 15 residues long.